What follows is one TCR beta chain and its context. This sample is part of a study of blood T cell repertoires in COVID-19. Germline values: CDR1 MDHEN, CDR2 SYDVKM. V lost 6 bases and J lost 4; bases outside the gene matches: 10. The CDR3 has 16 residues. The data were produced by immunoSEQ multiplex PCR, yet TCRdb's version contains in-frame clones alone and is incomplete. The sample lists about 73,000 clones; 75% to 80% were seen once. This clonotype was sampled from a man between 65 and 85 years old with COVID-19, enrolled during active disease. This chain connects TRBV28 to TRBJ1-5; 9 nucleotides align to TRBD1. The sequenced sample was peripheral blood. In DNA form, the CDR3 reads TGTGCCAGCAGCACAGGACAGGGGCGTTATAATCAGCCCCAGCATTTT. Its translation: CASSTGQGRYNQPQHF.